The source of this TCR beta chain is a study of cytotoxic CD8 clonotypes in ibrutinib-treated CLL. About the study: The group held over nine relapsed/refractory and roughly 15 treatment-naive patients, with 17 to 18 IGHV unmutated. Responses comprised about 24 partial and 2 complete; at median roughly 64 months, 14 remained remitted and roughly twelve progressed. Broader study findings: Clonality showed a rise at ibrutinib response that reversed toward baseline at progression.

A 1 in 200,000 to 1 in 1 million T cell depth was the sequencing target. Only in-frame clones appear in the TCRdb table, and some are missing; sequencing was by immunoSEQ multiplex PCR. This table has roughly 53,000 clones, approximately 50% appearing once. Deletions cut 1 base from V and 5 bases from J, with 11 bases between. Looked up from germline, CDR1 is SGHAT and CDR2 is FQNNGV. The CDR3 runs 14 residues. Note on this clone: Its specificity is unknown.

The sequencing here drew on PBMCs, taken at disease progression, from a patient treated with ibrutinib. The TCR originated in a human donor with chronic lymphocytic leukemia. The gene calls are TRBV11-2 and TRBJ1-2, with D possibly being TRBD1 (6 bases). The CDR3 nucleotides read TGTGCCAGCAGCTTAGCGACAGGTCCATATGGCTACACCTTC. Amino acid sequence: CASSLATGPYGYTF.